The rows below give T cell receptor beta chains drawn from one sample of a study of blood T cell repertoires in COVID-19. Assay used: immunoSEQ multiplex PCR; TCRdb lists only in-frame clones, some missing. Among approximately 280,000 clones listed, around 90% were seen once. Sequencing was performed on peripheral blood. The source of these receptors is a man younger than 30 with active or convalescent COVID-19. CDR3s include the opening cysteine and the closing phenylalanine or tryptophan. The D gene is left open where the match is weak. For some rows the clone size is stated as once, few or many, or as a class when expanded; others skip it.

size	V	D	J	CDR3	DNA
.	TRBV13	.	TRBJ2-2	CASNLWGPANTGELFF	TGTGCCAGCAACCTCTGGGGCCCCGCGAACACCGGGGAGCTGTTTTTT
.	TRBV9	.	TRBJ2-3	CASSKALGAKDTQYF	TGTGCCAGCAGCAAAGCCTTGGGGGCGAAGGATACGCAGTATTTT
.	TRBV7-2	TRBD2	TRBJ2-7	CASSLKRGGEQYF	TGTGCCAGCAGCTTAAAGCGGGGGGGCGAGCAGTACTTC
.	TRBV12-3/TRBV12-4	.	TRBJ2-5	CASSYAGLETQYF	TGTGCCAGCAGTTACGCAGGTTTAGAGACCCAGTACTTC
.	TRBV4-1	.	TRBJ1-1	CASSNAEGNTEAFF	TGCGCCAGCAGCAATGCAGAGGGGAACACTGAAGCTTTCTTT
.	TRBV10-1	.	TRBJ2-4	CASSEGPGNLDGAKNIQYF	TGCGCCAGCAGTGAGGGTCCAGGGAATTTGGATGGAGCCAAAAACATTCAGTACTTC
.	TRBV7-9	TRBD2	TRBJ2-3	CASSLLAGGASTDTQYF	TGTGCCAGCAGCTTACTAGCGGGGGGCGCCAGCACAGATACGCAGTATTTT
.	TRBV6-2/TRBV6-3	.	TRBJ1-3	CASSPTGLANTIYF	TGTGCCAGCAGCCCGACAGGCCTCGCAAACACCATATATTTT
once	TRBV27	.	TRBJ1-5	CASSQGGLPQHF	TGTGCCAGCAGTCAAGGGGGTCTGCCCCAGCATTTT
.	TRBV11-2	TRBD1	TRBJ1-1	CASSLEGTGGITEAFF	TGTGCCAGCAGCTTAGAGGGGACAGGGGGTATCACTGAAGCTTTCTTT
once	TRBV19	.	TRBJ1-2	CASSRRTDLGGYTF	TGTGCCAGTAGTAGGAGGACGGACCTGGGAGGCTACACCTTC
few	TRBV15	.	TRBJ1-1	CATSRGGTLVPEAFF	TGTGCCACCAGCAGAGGAGGGACTCTCGTACCGGAAGCTTTCTTT
.	TRBV7-6	.	TRBJ2-7	CASSLAPEWEQYF	TGTGCCAGCAGCTTAGCGCCTGAGTGGGAGCAGTACTTC
.	TRBV9	.	TRBJ2-7	CASSPSDSYEQYF	TGTGCCAGCAGCCCCAGTGACTCCTACGAGCAGTACTTC
.	TRBV5-1	.	TRBJ2-5	CASSVAGTHETQYF	TGCGCCAGCAGCGTCGCAGGGACTCACGAGACCCAGTACTTC
.	TRBV4-2	TRBD2	TRBJ2-1	CASSRSPGLDYNEQFF	TGTGCCAGCAGCCGTTCGCCGGGACTAGACTACAATGAGCAGTTCTTC
.	TRBV2	TRBD2	TRBJ2-1	CASRGLAGGDYNEQFF	TGTGCCAGCAGGGGACTAGCGGGGGGTGATTACAATGAGCAGTTCTTC
.	TRBV19	.	TRBJ2-5	CASSITGQETQYF	TGTGCCAGTAGTATAACGGGGCAAGAGACCCAGTACTTC
.	TRBV18	TRBD1	TRBJ1-1	CASSEGQGTFQTEAFF	TGTGCCAGCTCCGAGGGACAGGGAACGTTCCAAACTGAAGCTTTCTTT
.	TRBV2	TRBD1	TRBJ2-2	CASATTTGAGELFF	TGTGCCAGCGCTACTACTACAGGGGCCGGGGAGCTGTTTTTT
few	TRBV7-9	.	TRBJ1-1	CASTVTGPGTEAFF	TGTGCCAGCACCGTCACAGGGCCGGGCACTGAAGCTTTCTTT
few	TRBV9	.	TRBJ2-7	CASSGGGVEQYF	TGTGCCAGCAGCGGAGGCGGGGTCGAGCAGTACTTC
.	TRBV19	TRBD2	TRBJ2-3	CASMMGLAGGTDTQYF	TGTGCCAGTATGATGGGACTAGCGGGGGGCACAGATACGCAGTATTTT
.	TRBV9	TRBD1	TRBJ1-2	CASSPIPTGDYGYTF	TGTGCCAGCAGCCCAATCCCGACAGGGGACTATGGCTACACCTTC
.	TRBV19	.	TRBJ1-6	CASSIGSSEYNSPLHF	TGTGCCAGTAGTATTGGTAGCTCGGAGTATAATTCACCCCTCCACTTT
.	TRBV7-8	.	TRBJ1-1	CASSLAQGGLTEAFF	TGTGCCAGCAGCTTAGCGCAAGGTGGGCTCACTGAAGCTTTCTTT
.	TRBV18	TRBD1	TRBJ2-3	CASSPVPGQLTDTQYF	TGTGCCAGCTCACCCGTCCCGGGACAGCTGACAGATACGCAGTATTTT
.	TRBV5-6	.	TRBJ2-7	CASSLRREQYF	TGTGCCAGCAGCTTGCGGAGAGAGCAGTACTTC
few	TRBV19	.	TRBJ1-1	CASYEGGTVAFF	TGTGCCAGTTATGAGGGGGGGACGGTGGCTTTCTTT